What follows are 31 T cell receptor beta chains derived from one specimen sequenced in a study of monozygotic twins with inflammatory bowel disease. TCRdb processed the 5' RACE reads again and assigns one entry to each CDR3 protein, with no DNA. The specimen's table records 110,000 to 150,000 distinct CDR3 sequences. Sequenced material: blood. These receptors were obtained from a human donor with ulcerative colitis or Crohn's disease, or a healthy co-twin of an affected twin (not recorded which).

CDR3 sequence reads: CASSRGTGASYEQYF. V gene TRBV11-1 combines with J gene TRBJ2-7; TCRdb selects TRBD1, and the lack of DNA leaves this call unchecked. Germline V gives CDR1 SGHAT, CDR2 FQDESV (reference sequence). CDR3 size: 15 residues.

This rearrangement joins TRBV7-8 to TRBJ2-3; TCRdb outputs TRBD2, but without DNA this stays unchecked. The CDR3 spans 14 residues. Looked up from germline, CDR1 is SGHVS and CDR2 is FQNEAQ. CDR3: CASCRLVGTDTQYF.

V gene TRBV7-2 combines with J gene TRBJ2-3. Germline V lookup: CDR1 SGHTA, CDR2 FQGNSA. The length of the CDR3 is 12 residues. The CDR3 region is CASTRYTDTQYF.

The chain combines TRBV5-1 with TRBJ2-7; with no DNA, the TCRdb D assignment of TRBD2 cannot be verified. The CDR3 consists of 13 residues. Germline V gene data show CDR1 as SGHRS and CDR2 as YFSETQ. CDR3 loop: CASSVGPLGEQYF.

The V and J genes are TRBV12-5 and TRBJ2-7; TCRdb calls TRBD1, which cannot be checked without DNA. This CDR3 region has 13 residues. Germline CDR1 reads LGHNT; CDR2 reads FRNRAP. CDR3 in amino acids: CASGLTGRDEQYF.

The chain is built from TRBV9 and TRBJ2-1. The CDR3 consists of 14 residues. Germline V gene data show CDR1 as SGDLS and CDR2 as YYNGEE. The chain's CDR3 is CASGTPEPYNEQFF.

This sequence joins TRBV6-1 and TRBJ1-3. Germline assignment: CDR1 MNHNS and CDR2 SASEGT. The CDR3 spans 16 residues. CDR3 sequence: CASSVESLRSGNTIYF.

V gene TRBV20-1 combines with J gene TRBJ2-1; the D gene TCRdb calls, TRBD1, cannot be checked with no DNA. Germline V gives CDR1 DFQATT, CDR2 SNEGSKA (reference sequence). This CDR3 contains 15 residues. The CDR3 protein is CSATPPGAGDNEQFF.

The genes are TRBV19 and TRBJ2-5; the D call from TCRdb, TRBD1, cannot be confirmed without DNA. Germline values: CDR1 LNHDA, CDR2 SQIVND (reference sequence). The CDR3 extends over 15 amino acids. This CDR3 reads CASRGKQGAWETQYF.

The V and J genes are TRBV20-1 and TRBJ1-2; TCRdb names TRBD1, which stays unverified in the absence of DNA. This CDR3 is 13 amino acids long. Germline assignment: CDR1 DFQATT and CDR2 SNEGSKA (reference sequence). The chain's CDR3 is CSAEDRVKYGYTF.

The CDR3 spells CASILSAGGANTGELFF. The chain has TRBV12-3 or TRBV12-4 and TRBJ2-2; lacking DNA, the TRBD2 call made by TCRdb goes unchecked. This CDR3 contains 17 residues.

The chain carries TRBV14 and TRBJ1-1; the TRBD1 assignment by TCRdb is unverifiable without DNA. Germline V gene lookup returns CDR1 SGHDN and CDR2 FVKESK. CDR3 length: 14 residues. CDR3 protein: CASSQDQGRTLAFF. Using reference TRBV14 and TRBJ1-1 for the parts outside the CDR3, the full variable domain is EAGVTQFPSHSVIEKGQTVTLRCDPISGHDNLYWYRRVMGKEIKFLLHFVKESKQDESGMPNNRFLAERTGGTYSTLKVQPAELEDSGVYFCASSQDQGRTLAFFGQGTRLTVV.

V and J are TRBV7-3 and TRBJ2-2. Germline CDR1 SGHTA, CDR2 FQGTGA. The CDR3 runs to 13 residues. This CDR3 reads CASSFESTGELFF.

The J gene is TRBJ2-1, the V gene TRBV12-3 or TRBV12-4; TCRdb calls TRBD1, which cannot be checked without DNA. This CDR3 region has 16 residues. The CDR3 sequence is CASRPQTGSSYNEQFF.

The V call is TRBV24-1, the J call TRBJ1-1. CDR1 KGHDR and CDR2 SFDVKD come from the germline V gene. This CDR3 spans 12 amino acids. The CDR3 region is CATSDVSSGAFF.

The chain recombines TRBV7-6 with TRBJ2-3; TCRdb designates TRBD2, a call that cannot be tested without DNA. The CDR3 totals 16 residues. In germline, CDR1 is SGHVS, CDR2 FNYEAQ. This CDR3 reads CASSPLAGADTDTQYF.

V and J are TRBV28 and TRBJ2-1; no DNA is available, so the TRBD1 call from TCRdb remains unchecked. The length of the CDR3 is 14 residues. Per germline, CDR1 MDHEN and CDR2 SYDVKM. CDR3 loop: CASSLGDRGYEQFF.

The J gene is TRBJ2-7, the V gene TRBV29-1; TCRdb's D call of TRBD1 is untestable without DNA. This CDR3 contains 16 residues. The germline V gene has CDR1 SQVTM and CDR2 ANQGSEA. This CDR3 reads CSVEEVGTGKPYEQYF.

V gene TRBV5-1 combines with J gene TRBJ2-5. This CDR3 is 14 amino acids long. Germline-derived CDR1 and CDR2 are SGHRS and YFSETQ. The CDR3 region is CASQIRASQETQYF.

The chain's CDR3 is CSVEEGGGYEQYF. The chain is built from TRBV29-1 and TRBJ2-7; TCRdb calls TRBD1, which cannot be checked without DNA. CDR1 and CDR2 (germline): SQVTM, ANQGSEA. The CDR3 covers 13 residues.

The gene calls are TRBV4-1 and TRBJ2-3. This CDR3 is built from 17 residues. CDR1 is MGHRA and CDR2 is YSYEKL in the germline V gene. The CDR3 is CASSQNPVGVSTDTQYF.

This sequence joins TRBV12-3 or TRBV12-4 and TRBJ1-6. The CDR3 runs to 12 residues. The CDR3 reads CASSLGPSPLHF.

This rearrangement joins TRBV5-1 to TRBJ1-6; no DNA is available, so the TRBD1 call from TCRdb remains unchecked. The germline V gene encodes CDR1 SGHRS and CDR2 YFSETQ. The CDR3 totals 17 residues. The CDR3 loop reads CASSLTRPGQGRSPLHF. The variable domain in full, completed from reference TRBV5-1 and TRBJ1-6, reads KAGVTQTPRYLIKTRGQQVTLSCSPISGHRSVSWYQQTPGQGLQFLFEYFSETQRNKGNFPGRFSGRQFSNSRSEMNVSTLELGDSALYLCASSLTRPGQGRSPLHFGNGTRLTVT.

This chain uses TRBV6-2 or TRBV6-3 with TRBJ2-3; with no DNA, the TCRdb D assignment of TRBD2 cannot be verified. The CDR3 sequence is 13 residues long. Germline V lookup: CDR1 MNHEY, CDR2 SVGEGT. The CDR3 loop reads CASCSGYTDTQYF.

The V and J genes are TRBV28 and TRBJ2-7; the TCRdb call, TRBD2, lacks DNA for checking. Germline CDR1 is MDHEN and CDR2 is SYDVKM. CDR3 length equals 13 residues. Here the CDR3 reads CASTLVGSYEQYF.

The rearrangement joins TRBV29-1 to TRBJ2-1; no DNA is available, so the TRBD2 call from TCRdb remains unchecked. The CDR3 contains 13 residues. Germline V gene data show CDR1 as SQVTM and CDR2 as ANQGSEA. The CDR3 protein is CSVELAGVGEQFF.

The chain links TRBV20-1 to TRBJ2-3; TCRdb's D gene call, TRBD2, goes unchecked for lack of DNA. CDR1 and CDR2 from the germline V gene are DFQATT and SNEGSKA (reference sequence). The CDR3 covers 14 residues. CDR3 residues: CSAKKAGGADTQYF.

This chain connects TRBV7-2 to TRBJ2-7; the D call from TCRdb, TRBD1, cannot be confirmed without DNA. Germline V gene data show CDR1 as SGHTA and CDR2 as FQGNSA. The CDR3 has 15 residues. The CDR3 loop reads CASSYGTGLSYEQYF.

The V call is TRBV29-1, the J call TRBJ2-7; TCRdb proposes TRBD2, but this gene call is untestable without DNA. Germline V lookup: CDR1 SQVTM, CDR2 ANQGSEA. CDR3 length: 13 amino acids. This chain's CDR3 is CSVAGYSTYEQYF.

This chain joins TRBV11-2 and TRBJ2-3; TCRdb indicates TRBD2, and absent DNA this call remains unverified. Per germline, CDR1 SGHAT and CDR2 FQNNGV. The CDR3 contains 21 residues. The CDR3: CASSHSARGRTSGRGTDTQYF.

V and J are TRBV12-3 or TRBV12-4 and TRBJ2-5. The CDR3 totals 15 residues. The CDR3 here is CASSLAGEVQETQYF.